Each of the 31 T cell receptor beta chains below was sequenced from the same sample in a study of siplizumab effects on memory and regulatory T cells. The table came from immunoSEQ multiplex PCR; TCRdb's copy has only in-frame clones and leaves some out. The sample holds about 50,000 clones, roughly 93% seen once. Sequencing was performed on CD8+ T cells sorted from blood. These receptors were taken from a human donor in good health.

V gene TRBV7-9 combines with J gene TRBJ2-1; a weak D match, TRBD2 (6 bases). V was clipped by 5 bases and J by 4 bases, with 18 bases between them. The CDR3 is made up of 16 amino acids. CDR1 is SEHNR and CDR2 is FQNEAQ in the germline V gene (reference sequence). The CDR3 loop reads CASSPPGSPVYNEQFF. CDR3 nucleotide sequence: TGTGCCAGCAGCCCTCCCGGGAGTCCCGTTTACAATGAGCAGTTCTTC.

CDR3 DNA sequence: TGTGCCAGCAGCACCCTTGGGACACCCAATCAGCCCCAGCATTTT. Translating it yields CASSTLGTPNQPQHF. The chain is built from TRBV9 and TRBJ1-5; TRBD1 is a possible D gene (6 bases). There are 15 residues in the CDR3. Germline V gene lookup returns CDR1 SGDLS and CDR2 YYNGEE. Deletions cut 4 bases from V and 3 bases from J, with 14 bases between.

This rearrangement joins TRBV4-1 to TRBJ1-2; D gene uncertain. The CDR3 runs 18 residues. Trimming took 2 bases from V and 2 from J, leaving 21 bases between them. The germline CDR1 and CDR2 sequences are MGHRA and YSYEKL. The CDR3 region is CASSQRIMGIFRNYGYTF. For the CDR3, the DNA is TGCGCCAGCAGCCAAAGAATCATGGGGATTTTCAGGAACTATGGCTACACCTTC.

This clone was detected a few times. This chain links TRBV5-6 with TRBJ1-1; D unresolved. The germline gives CDR1 SGHDT, CDR2 YYEEEE. Trimming cost V 3 bases and J 1 base, with 7 bases left between them. This CDR3 spans 13 amino acids. The CDR3 is CASSSTPNTEAFF. The CDR3 region has the DNA TGTGCCAGCAGCTCCACCCCGAACACTGAAGCTTTCTTT.

The J gene is TRBJ1-1, the V gene TRBV4-1; unclear D gene. This CDR3 is 15 amino acids long. V gave up 0 bases and J gave up 1 base, with 9 bases separating them. CDR1 MGHRA and CDR2 YSYEKL come from the germline V gene. The CDR3 nucleotides are TGCGCCAGCAGCCAAGATTCCGGTCCGAACACTGAAGCTTTCTTT. It specifies CASSQDSGPNTEAFF.

The chain links TRBV11-2 to TRBJ2-7; D perhaps matches TRBD2 (5 bases). The V and J ends lost 2 bases and 0 bases respectively, with 14 bases between them. This CDR3 is built from 16 residues. CDR1 SGHAT and CDR2 FQNNGV come from the germline V gene. CDR3 nucleotides: TGTGCCAGCAGCTTATATGGACTCATGAGCTCCTACGAGCAGTACTTC. Translated: CASSLYGLMSSYEQYF. Full variable domain (outside the CDR3, taken from reference TRBV11-2 and TRBJ2-7): EAGVAQSPRYKIIEKRQSVAFWCNPISGHATLYWYQQILGQGPKLLIQFQNNGVVDDSQLPKDRFSAERLKGVDSTLKIQPAKLEDSAVYLCASSLYGLMSSYEQYFGPGTRLTVT.

The gene calls are TRBV7-9 and TRBJ2-1; 12 bases are shared with TRBD2. The CDR3 covers 18 residues. The germline gives CDR1 SEHNR, CDR2 FQNEAQ (reference sequence). Trimming took 7 bases from V and 8 from J; bases not matched to a gene: 18. CDR3 coding DNA: TGTGCCAGCATCGGTTCGGGTAGACTAGCGGGAGAAGCTGATGAGCAGTTCTTC. Its protein is CASIGSGRLAGEADEQFF.

The chain combines TRBV7-9 with TRBJ1-5; TRBD1 matches 7 bases. This CDR3 is built from 16 residues. CDR1 SEHNR and CDR2 FQNEAQ come from the germline V gene (reference sequence). V shed 0 bases and J 0 bases; nucleotides not matched to a gene: 2. CDR3 nucleotides: TGTGCCAGCAGCTTAGCAGGACAGGATAGCAATCAGCCCCAGCATTTT. It specifies CASSLAGQDSNQPQHF. Using reference TRBV7-9 and TRBJ1-5 for the parts outside the CDR3, the full variable domain is DTGVSQNPRHKITKRGQNVTFRCDPISEHNRLYWYRQTLGQGPEFLTYFQNEAQLEKSRLLSDRFSAERPKGSFSTLEIQRTEQGDSAMYLCASSLAGQDSNQPQHFGDGTRLSIL.

The rearrangement links TRBV28 to TRBJ1-1; tentative D call: TRBD1 (5 bases). Trimming shortened V by 4 bases and J by 1 base, and 19 bases separated the two germline ends. The CDR3 loop spans 17 amino acids. CDR1 and CDR2 from the germline V gene are MDHEN and SYDVKM. The CDR3 loop is CASSSTRLLTANTEAFF. CDR3 in DNA: TGTGCCAGCAGTTCAACCAGACTTTTGACAGCGAACACTGAAGCTTTCTTT.

This chain joins TRBV5-1 and TRBJ2-1; possible D gene TRBD2, 6 bases. V lost 2 bases and J 7 bases, leaving 16 bases between the germline ends. The germline V gene has CDR1 SGHRS and CDR2 YFSETQ. CDR3 length equals 15 residues. This CDR3 is CASSFLAEVGNEQFF. As DNA, the CDR3 is TGCGCCAGCAGCTTTTTAGCGGAGGTTGGGAATGAGCAGTTCTTC.

The CDR3 loop reads CASSDGGPYNEQFF. Here the CDR3 DNA reads TGTGCCAGCTCCGACGGGGGGCCCTACAATGAGCAGTTCTTC. The V call is TRBV7-7, the J call TRBJ2-1, with D perhaps TRBD2 (7 bases). The CDR3 covers 14 residues. CDR1 SSHAT and CDR2 FNYEAQ come from the germline V gene (reference sequence). The germline V and J ends were trimmed by 8 bases and 2 bases, with 13 bases remaining between them.

This clone has just a few counts. The CDR3 nucleotides read TGTGCCAGCAGCCGTATGGAGACAGAAAATTCACCCCTCCACTTT. Translated, it gives CASSRMETENSPLHF. This chain connects TRBV4-2 to TRBJ1-6; the D gene is possibly TRBD1 (5 bases). The germline CDR1 and CDR2 sequences are LGHNA and YNFKEQ. The CDR3 covers 15 residues. With 4 bases removed from V and 7 bases from J, the gap between germline ends came to 14 bases.

This clone was recorded only once. The V call is TRBV27, the J call TRBJ2-7; either TRBD1 or TRBD2 may supply D (5 bases each). The ends were cut back, 7 bases at V and 3 bases at J, with 19 bases in the middle. Looked up from germline, CDR1 is MNHEY and CDR2 is SMNVEV (reference sequence). There are 15 residues in the CDR3. The CDR3 DNA follows: TGTGCCAGCACGCACTACACCGGGACCCACTACGAGCAGTACTTC. Protein: CASTHYTGTHYEQYF.

This clone has only one observation. The chain is built from TRBV28 and TRBJ1-2; D gene ambiguous. The CDR3 extends over 15 amino acids. Germline-derived CDR1 and CDR2 are MDHEN and SYDVKM. Trimming shortened V by 2 bases and J by 4 bases, and 14 bases separated the two germline ends. CDR3 amino acids: CASSLSLTSGYGYTF. The CDR3 DNA follows: TGTGCCAGCAGTTTAAGCCTCACCTCTGGCTATGGCTACACCTTC.

The rearrangement joins TRBV27 to TRBJ2-7; a weak D match, TRBD2 (6 bases). Germline V gives CDR1 MNHEY, CDR2 SMNVEV (reference sequence). The V and J ends lost 5 bases and 5 bases respectively, with 10 bases between them. This CDR3 is 12 amino acids long. The CDR3 loop is CASSLRGDEQYF. The CDR3 nucleotides read TGTGCCAGCAGTCTCCGCGGGGACGAGCAGTACTTC.

The rearrangement joins TRBV2 to TRBJ2-5, with 7 bases matching TRBD1. V was clipped by 7 bases and J by 5 bases; unmatched bases: 4. Germline values: CDR1 SNHLY, CDR2 FYNNEI. The CDR3 extends over 12 amino acids. CDR3 protein: CASIGGRETQYF. In nucleotides, the CDR3 is TGTGCCAGCATAGGGGGCCGGGAGACCCAGTACTTC. Using reference TRBV2 and TRBJ2-5 for the parts outside the CDR3, the full variable domain is EPEVTQTPSHQVTQMGQEVILRCVPISNHLYFYWYRQILGQKVEFLVSFYNNEISEKSEIFDDQFSVERPDGSNFTLKIRSTKLEDSAMYFCASIGGRETQYFGPGTRLLVL.

The chain recombines TRBV11-3 with TRBJ1-1, with D tentatively TRBD1 (5 bases). The germline gives CDR1 SGHNT, CDR2 YENEEA. The CDR3 loop spans 12 amino acids. With 8 bases removed from V and 4 bases from J, the gap between germline ends came to 11 bases. CDR3 in amino acids: CASRGTFTEAFF. The CDR3 nucleotides read TGTGCCAGCCGGGGGACCTTCACTGAAGCTTTCTTT. Based on the CDR3 plus reference TRBV11-3 and TRBJ1-1, the full variable domain is EAGVVQSPRYKIIEKKQPVAFWCNPISGHNTLYWYLQNLGQGPELLIRYENEEAVDDSQLPKDRFSAERLKGVDSTLKIQPAELGDSAVYLCASRGTFTEAFFGQGTRLTVV.

The rearrangement joins TRBV28 to TRBJ2-1, with a tentative D call TRBD1 (5 bases). Germline CDR1 reads MDHEN; CDR2 reads SYDVKM. CDR3 length: 18 residues. V lost 6 bases to trimming and J lost 2 bases, with 23 bases between them. This CDR3 is CASSSVTYSTETYNEQFF. The DNA for the CDR3 is TGTGCCAGCAGCTCTGTAACGTACTCGACAGAAACCTACAATGAGCAGTTCTTC.

The chain is built from TRBV7-2 and TRBJ1-5; D possibly corresponds to TRBD1 (6 bases). Per germline, CDR1 SGHTA and CDR2 FQGNSA. This CDR3 comprises 14 residues. The ends were cut back, 1 base at V and 6 bases at J, with 10 bases in the middle. The CDR3 nucleotides read TGTGCCAGCAGCTTAGTACAGGGTGCTCAGCCCCAGCATTTT. Its translation is CASSLVQGAQPQHF. The variable domain in full, completed from reference TRBV7-2 and TRBJ1-5, reads GAGVSQSPSNKVTEKGKDVELRCDPISGHTALYWYRQSLGQGLEFLIYFQGNSAPDKSGLPSDRFSAERTGGSVSTLTIQRTQQEDSAVYLCASSLVQGAQPQHFGDGTRLSIL.

The chain carries TRBV11-2 and TRBJ2-1, with a tentative D call TRBD1 (5 bases). The germline gives CDR1 SGHAT, CDR2 FQNNGV. There are 15 residues in the CDR3. The V gene lost 1 base and the J gene lost 8 bases, with 15 bases spanning the gap. The CDR3 sequence: CASSLVFGPRDEQFF. DNA of the CDR3: TGTGCCAGCAGCTTAGTGTTCGGTCCCAGGGATGAGCAGTTCTTC. The complete variable domain, with remaining parts taken from reference TRBV11-2 and TRBJ2-1, reads EAGVAQSPRYKIIEKRQSVAFWCNPISGHATLYWYQQILGQGPKLLIQFQNNGVVDDSQLPKDRFSAERLKGVDSTLKIQPAKLEDSAVYLCASSLVFGPRDEQFFGPGTRLTVL.

In DNA form, the CDR3 reads TGTGCCAGCAGCTTAGGTGCGGGGGCCTGGGACGAGCAGTACTTC. Translating it yields CASSLGAGAWDEQYF. The rearrangement joins TRBV11-2 to TRBJ2-7; possibly TRBD2 for D (7 bases). Germline CDR1 reads SGHAT; CDR2 reads FQNNGV. The CDR3 loop spans 15 amino acids. V lost 1 base and J lost 5, with 15 bases in between.

The chain carries TRBV5-1 and TRBJ2-7, with 7 bases lining up with TRBD1. The J segment lost 2 bases and the V segment lost 0 bases, leaving 14 bases of the junction unmatched. Germline V CDR1 and CDR2: SGHRS, YFSETQ. The CDR3 length is 18 residues. This CDR3 is CASSLDPGTDYFTYEQYF. The CDR3 nucleotides are TGCGCCAGCAGCTTGGACCCGGGGACAGACTATTTTACCTACGAGCAGTACTTC.

The chain has TRBV4-1 and TRBJ2-1; D gene uncertain. V lost 4 bases and J 4 bases, leaving 8 bases between the germline ends. CDR1 is MGHRA and CDR2 is YSYEKL in the germline V gene. CDR3 size: 13 residues. The DNA for the CDR3 is TGCGCCAGCAGCCTCCGGCAGTACAATGAGCAGTTCTTC. This gives the protein CASSLRQYNEQFF.

The chain combines TRBV4-1 with TRBJ2-5, with D maybe TRBD2 (6 bases). Trimming cost V 1 base and J 5 bases, with 11 bases left between them. The CDR3 has 14 residues. Germline assignment: CDR1 MGHRA and CDR2 YSYEKL. This CDR3 reads CASSQGREWETQYF. CDR3 in DNA: TGCGCCAGCAGCCAAGGTCGGGAGTGGGAGACCCAGTACTTC.

The chain's CDR3 is CASTLTGGDQPQHF. Written as DNA, the CDR3 is TGTGCCAGCACCCTAACAGGGGGAGATCAGCCCCAGCATTTT. This chain connects TRBV28 to TRBJ1-5; 8 nucleotides match TRBD1. The V segment lost 7 bases and the J segment 5 bases; nucleotides outside the gene matches: 7. Per germline, CDR1 MDHEN and CDR2 SYDVKM. CDR3 length: 14 amino acids.

The CDR3 here is CSVEALRSNEQFF. CDR3 bases: TGCAGCGTTGAAGCACTTCGGAGCAATGAGCAGTTCTTC. The chain is built from TRBV29-1 and TRBJ2-1; no clear D gene. V was trimmed by 1 base and J by 6 bases, leaving 10 bases between them. The CDR3 contains 13 residues. Looked up from germline, CDR1 is SQVTM and CDR2 is ANQGSEA.

The sample holds one count of this clone. The chain combines TRBV19 with TRBJ1-1; TRBD1 might be the D (6 bases). In germline, CDR1 is LNHDA, CDR2 SQIVND (reference sequence). The CDR3 runs to 12 residues. The CDR3 here is CGSGGRGPEAFF. In nucleotides, the CDR3 is TGTGGATCCGGGGGCAGGGGCCCTGAAGCTTTCTTT.

The chain links TRBV6-5 to TRBJ2-7; unclear D gene. The V gene's germline CDR1 is MNHEY and CDR2 SVGAGI. The CDR3 spans 12 residues. With 10 bases removed from V and 3 bases from J, the gap between germline ends came to 13 bases. DNA of the CDR3: TGTGCCACCGCAGGTTTACACTACGAGCAGTACTTC. Amino acid sequence: CATAGLHYEQYF.

This chain joins TRBV19 and TRBJ1-1, with D hard to call. CDR1 is LNHDA and CDR2 is SQIVND in the germline V gene (reference sequence). The CDR3 runs to 13 residues. Trimming took 3 bases from V and 1 from J, leaving 6 bases between them. The CDR3: CASSIPPNTEAFF. CDR3 DNA: TGTGCCAGTAGTATCCCACCGAACACTGAAGCTTTCTTT. The whole variable domain, filled in from reference TRBV19 and TRBJ1-1, reads DGGITQSPKYLFRKEGQNVTLSCEQNLNHDAMYWYRQDPGQGLRLIYYSQIVNDFQKGDIAEGYSVSREKKESFPLTVTSAQKNPTAFYLCASSIPPNTEAFFGQGTRLTVV.

In nucleotides, the CDR3 is TGTGCCAGCAGCCAAGGGTGGAGAACTGAAGCTTTCTTT. Translating it yields CASSQGWRTEAFF. This chain connects TRBV7-9 to TRBJ1-1; the D is unclear. Germline CDR1 SEHNR, CDR2 FQNEAQ (reference sequence). Deletions cut 5 bases from V and 5 bases from J, with 12 bases between. CDR3 length equals 13 residues.

V gene TRBV7-3 combines with J gene TRBJ2-7, with 7 nucleotides matching TRBD2. Losses at the gene ends were 5 bases for V and 1 base for J; bases not matched to a gene: 8. The CDR3 sequence is 15 residues long. CDR1 and CDR2 from the germline V gene are SGHTA and FQGTGA. Here the CDR3 DNA reads TGTGCCAGCAGCCCAGGACCCGGGGGGTCCTACGAGCAGTACTTC. Its protein is CASSPGPGGSYEQYF.